The clone carrying this T cell receptor (beta chain) occurred a few times. This sample was included in a study of T cells of healthy individuals. Germline V lookup: CDR1 DFQATT, CDR2 SNEGSKA (reference sequence). The CDR3 runs to 14 residues. After removal of 3 bases from V and 6 bases from J, the junction contained 4 bases not matched to a gene. TCRdb processed the 5' RACE reads anew with MiXCR; each CDR3 protein has one entry. The sample lists about 53,000 distinct CDR3 sequences, about 15% seen once, with around 16% in the top ten. This chain uses TRBV20-1 with TRBJ1-6; 8 nucleotides align to TRBD1. This receptor was taken from a human donor in good health. The CDR3, as DNA: TGCAGTGCTAGCGCCGGACAGGGTAATTCACCCCTCCACTTT. This encodes CSASAGQGNSPLHF.